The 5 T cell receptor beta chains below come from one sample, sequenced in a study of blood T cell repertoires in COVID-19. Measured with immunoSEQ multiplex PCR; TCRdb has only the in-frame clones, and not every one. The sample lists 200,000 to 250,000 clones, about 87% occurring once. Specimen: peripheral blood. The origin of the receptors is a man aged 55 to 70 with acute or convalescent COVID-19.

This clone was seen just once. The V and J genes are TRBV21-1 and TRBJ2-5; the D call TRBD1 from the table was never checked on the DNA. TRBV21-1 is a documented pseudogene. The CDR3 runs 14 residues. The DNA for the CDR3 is TGTGCCAGCATGTTTGAGGGGGCGGGAGAGACCCAGTACTTC. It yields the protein CASMFEGAGETQYF.

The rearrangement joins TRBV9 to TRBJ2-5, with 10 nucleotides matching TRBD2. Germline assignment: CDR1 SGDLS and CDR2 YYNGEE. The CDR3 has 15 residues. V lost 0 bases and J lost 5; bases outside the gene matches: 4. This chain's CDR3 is CASSVVPSGGETQYF. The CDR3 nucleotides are TGTGCCAGCAGCGTAGTCCCTAGCGGGGGTGAGACCCAGTACTTC.

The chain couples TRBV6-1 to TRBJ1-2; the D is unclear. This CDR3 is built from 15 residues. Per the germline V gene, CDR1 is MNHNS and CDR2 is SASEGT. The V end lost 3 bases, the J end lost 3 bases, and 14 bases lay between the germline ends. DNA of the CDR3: TGTGCCAGCAGTGAGATCCGCGGTCGTGACTATGGCTACACCTTC. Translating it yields CASSEIRGRDYGYTF.

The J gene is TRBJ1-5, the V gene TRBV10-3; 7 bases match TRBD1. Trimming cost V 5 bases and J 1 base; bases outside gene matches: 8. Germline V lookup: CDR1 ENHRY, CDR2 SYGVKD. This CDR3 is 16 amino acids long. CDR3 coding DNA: TGTGCCATCAGTCCCGACAGGGCGGAGAGCAATCAGCCCCAGCATTTT. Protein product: CAISPDRAESNQPQHF.

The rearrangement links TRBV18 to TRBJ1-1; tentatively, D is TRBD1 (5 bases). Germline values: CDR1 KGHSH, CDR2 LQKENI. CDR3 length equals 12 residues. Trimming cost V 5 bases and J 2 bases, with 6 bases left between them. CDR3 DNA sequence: TGTGCCAGCTCAGGGACTAACACTGAAGCTTTCTTT. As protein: CASSGTNTEAFF.